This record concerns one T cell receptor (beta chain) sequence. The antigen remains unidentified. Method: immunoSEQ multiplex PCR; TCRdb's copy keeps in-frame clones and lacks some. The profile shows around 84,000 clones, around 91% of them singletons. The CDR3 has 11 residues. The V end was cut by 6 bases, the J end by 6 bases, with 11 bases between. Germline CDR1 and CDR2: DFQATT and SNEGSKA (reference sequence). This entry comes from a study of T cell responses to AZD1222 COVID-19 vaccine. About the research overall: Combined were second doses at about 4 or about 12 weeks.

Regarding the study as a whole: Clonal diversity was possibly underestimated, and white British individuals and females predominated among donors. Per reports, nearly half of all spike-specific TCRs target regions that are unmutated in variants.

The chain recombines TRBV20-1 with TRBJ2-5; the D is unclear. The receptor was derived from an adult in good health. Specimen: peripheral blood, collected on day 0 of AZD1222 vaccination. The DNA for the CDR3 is TGCAGTGCCCTAGGGCGGCAGACCCAGTACTTC. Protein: CSALGRQTQYF.